The next 19 T cell receptor beta chains were all read from a single sample in a study of cytotoxic CD8 clonotypes in ibrutinib-treated CLL (dated by TCRdb to the early 2020s). Libraries came from the immunoSEQ multiplex PCR assay. TCRdb retrieved this table from immuneACCESS and kept in-frame rearrangements only. Not all clones are present; in checked studies, unresolved V genes account for under half, and no reason is known for the remainder. The sample records about 270,000 clones, approximately 76% of which are singletons. The top ten clones comprise about 5.3% of the sample. The time point label here, explained by the study, means: progressive disease on ibrutinib. This specimen consisted of PBMCs, obtained at disease progression, from a patient treated with ibrutinib. The receptors here all came from a human donor with chronic lymphocytic leukemia.

The chain has TRBV4-1 and TRBJ1-4, with a possible D match to TRBD1 (5 bases). The CDR3 loop spans 17 amino acids. Germline assignment: CDR1 MGHRA and CDR2 YSYEKL. V was shortened by 1 base and J by 4 bases, with 16 bases between the two germline ends. The CDR3 loop is CASSQVEVGAGNEKLFF. The CDR3 nucleotides read TGCGCCAGCAGCCAAGTTGAGGTCGGGGCAGGTAATGAAAAACTGTTTTTT.

The table lists this clone with a count of one. The rearrangement uses TRBV7-2 and TRBJ1-2, with a tentative D call TRBD1 (6 bases). The CDR3 totals 16 residues. CDR1 and CDR2 (germline): SGHTA, FQGNSA. Trimming stripped 4 bases from V and 4 bases from J, with 19 bases between. CDR3 sequence reads: CASSSSGGGLGYGYTF. Written as DNA, the CDR3 is TGTGCCAGCAGCTCCTCCGGGGGGGGGCTGGGCTATGGCTACACCTTC.

V is TRBV2 and J is TRBJ2-7, with D possibly TRBD2 on 6 matching bases. The V and J ends lost 6 bases and 4 bases respectively, with 16 bases between them. The CDR3 consists of 14 residues. CDR1 and CDR2 from the germline V gene are SNHLY and FYNNEI. CDR3 loop: CASSLGTSEYEQYF. CDR3 DNA sequence: TGTGCCAGCAGCCTAGGGACTTCAGAGTACGAGCAGTACTTC.

The chain carries TRBV5-1 and TRBJ2-1, with D unresolved. The CDR3 is made up of 18 amino acids. Trimming shortened V by 0 bases and J by 4 bases, and 20 bases separated the two germline ends. Germline CDR1 and CDR2: SGHRS and YFSETQ. DNA of the CDR3: TGCGCCAGCAGCTTGGCAGGCGGAGCCCTACCCCCTTACAATGAGCAGTTCTTC. Translation gives CASSLAGGALPPYNEQFF.

To note about this clone: A read error may be the cause here, since a much bigger clone is one base away. V and J are TRBV2 and TRBJ2-7; 9 bases match TRBD1. This CDR3 region has 13 residues. The J segment lost 5 bases and the V segment lost 6 bases, leaving 5 bases of the junction unmatched. CDR1 is SNHLY, CDR2 FYNNEI, per germline. For the CDR3, the DNA is TGTGCCAGCAGCGGGACAGGGTCCCACGAGCAGTACTTC. Its protein product is CASSGTGSHEQYF.

The genes are TRBV9 and TRBJ2-7; the D is unclear. The germline CDR1 and CDR2 sequences are SGDLS and YYNGEE. The V end lost 4 bases, the J end lost 7 bases, and 18 bases lay between the germline ends. The CDR3 covers 14 residues. The CDR3 spells CASSPRSASREQYF. Written as DNA, the CDR3 is TGTGCCAGCAGCCCCCGTTCAGCCTCGCGGGAGCAGTACTTC. The whole variable domain, filled in from reference TRBV9 and TRBJ2-7, reads DSGVTQTPKHLITATGQRVTLRCSPRSGDLSVYWYQQSLDQGLQFLIQYYNGEERAKGNILERFSAQQFPDLHSELNLSSLELGDSALYFCASSPRSASREQYFGPGTRLTVT.

This clone has more than one count but fewer than ten. V gene TRBV10-3 combines with J gene TRBJ2-5; D gene unclear. The germline V gene has CDR1 ENHRY and CDR2 SYGVKD. The CDR3 runs to 11 residues. Trimming took 3 bases from V and 3 from J, leaving 2 bases between them. The CDR3 DNA sequence: TGTGCCATCAGTGAAAAAGAGACCCAGTACTTC. Protein product: CAISEKETQYF.

The J gene is TRBJ2-7, the V gene TRBV5-1; D could derive from TRBD1 or TRBD2 (5 bases each). This CDR3 has 15 amino acids. V was trimmed by 4 bases and J by 4 bases, leaving 18 bases between them. CDR1 is SGHRS and CDR2 is YFSETQ in the germline V gene. The CDR3 DNA reads TGCGCCAGCAGCCGGGGCGACAGTGGTCGGTACGAGCAGTACTTC. Encoded protein: CASSRGDSGRYEQYF.

This clone is a singleton in its sample. The CDR3 region is CATSRDHRVGVETQYF. CDR3 nucleotide sequence: TGTGCCACCAGCAGAGATCATAGGGTGGGAGTGGAGACCCAGTACTTC. The rearrangement links TRBV15 to TRBJ2-5, with D possibly matching TRBD2 (5 bases). CDR3 size: 16 residues. Between the trimmed V and J ends, which lost 0 bases and 5 bases, there was a span of 16 bases. The germline gives CDR1 LNHNV, CDR2 YYDKDF (reference sequence).

The chain combines TRBV10-3 with TRBJ2-7; TRBD1 matches at 7 bases. CDR1 and CDR2 (germline): ENHRY, SYGVKD. V was pared by 5 bases and J by 4 bases, with 5 bases of the junction left unmatched. CDR3 length equals 13 residues. CDR3 sequence reads: CAISPGGTYEQYF. In DNA, the CDR3 is TGTGCCATCAGTCCAGGGGGAACTTACGAGCAGTACTTC.

The chain couples TRBV19 to TRBJ2-7; D assignment may be TRBD1 or TRBD2 (5 bases each). Germline lookup yields CDR1 LNHDA and CDR2 SQIVND (reference sequence). This CDR3 region has 15 residues. The V end was cut by 1 base, the J end by 4 bases, with 14 bases between. The CDR3 protein is CASSIARDAGYEQYF. In DNA, the CDR3 is TGTGCCAGTAGTATAGCCCGGGACGCAGGATACGAGCAGTACTTC.

The table lists this clone with a few counts. The rearrangement joins TRBV4-2 to TRBJ1-2, with D maybe TRBD1 (6 bases). Trimming pared 2 bases from V and 6 bases from J, leaving 13 bases between. The CDR3 is 14 residues long. Per the germline V gene, CDR1 is LGHNA and CDR2 is YNFKEQ. The CDR3 nucleotides read TGTGCCAGCAGCCAACCGACAGGAAGCCATGGCTACACCTTC. Translating it yields CASSQPTGSHGYTF.

The table lists this clone with a few counts. The V call is TRBV19, the J call TRBJ1-5; a possible D gene is TRBD1 (6 bases). The CDR3 spans 15 residues. From germline, CDR1 is LNHDA and CDR2 SQIVND (reference sequence). Trimming took off 6 bases at V and 4 bases at J, with 16 bases between the two ends. CDR3 sequence (DNA): TGTGCCAGTAGCGTTCCGGGACATTCGAATCAGCCCCAGCATTTT. Protein product: CASSVPGHSNQPQHF.

This chain joins TRBV9 and TRBJ1-1; D is unclear. Germline V lookup: CDR1 SGDLS, CDR2 YYNGEE. This CDR3 comprises 14 residues. The germline V and J ends were trimmed by 4 bases and 0 bases, with 10 bases remaining between them. The CDR3 nucleotides read TGTGCCAGCAGCTCCATGTCCCTGAACACTGAAGCTTTCTTT. This encodes CASSSMSLNTEAFF.

The CDR3 bases are TGTGCCAGCACCGAGACAGGGAGGACCGGGGAGCTGTTTTTT. Translated, it gives CASTETGRTGELFF. The rearrangement links TRBV6-5 to TRBJ2-2, with a possible D match to TRBD1 (7 bases). From germline, CDR1 is MNHEY and CDR2 SVGAGI. Trimming shortened V by 7 bases and J by 5 bases, and 14 bases separated the two germline ends. The CDR3 is made up of 14 amino acids.

This clone has a handful of counts. The chain is built from TRBV5-1 and TRBJ1-6; maybe TRBD1 (6 bases). This CDR3 comprises 15 residues. With 0 bases removed from V and 7 bases from J, the gap between germline ends came to 11 bases. CDR1 is SGHRS and CDR2 is YFSETQ in the germline V gene. As DNA, the CDR3 is TGCGCCAGCAGCTTGGACCTGGGGGGCAATTCACCCCTCCACTTT. This gives the protein CASSLDLGGNSPLHF. Full variable domain (rest looked up from reference TRBV5-1 and TRBJ1-6): KAGVTQTPRYLIKTRGQQVTLSCSPISGHRSVSWYQQTPGQGLQFLFEYFSETQRNKGNFPGRFSGRQFSNSRSEMNVSTLELGDSALYLCASSLDLGGNSPLHFGNGTRLTVT.

The rearrangement links TRBV10-3 to TRBJ1-4, with 11 positions matching TRBD1. CDR3 length: 15 amino acids. The J segment lost 8 bases and the V segment lost 2 bases, leaving 4 bases of the junction unmatched. CDR1 is ENHRY, CDR2 SYGVKD, per germline. The CDR3 loop is CAISETGTGGEKLFF. CDR3 in DNA: TGTGCCATCAGTGAGACCGGGACAGGGGGAGAAAAACTGTTTTTT.

The chain couples TRBV28 to TRBJ1-1; TRBD1 matches 8 bases. J was trimmed by 3 bases and V by 9 bases; bases with no gene match: 6. The CDR3 is 13 residues long. Germline lookup yields CDR1 MDHEN and CDR2 SYDVKM. The CDR3 DNA reads TGTGCCAGTTCCGGACAGGGTGACACTGAAGCTTTCTTT. It yields the protein CASSGQGDTEAFF.

V is TRBV2 and J is TRBJ2-7; unclear D gene. The CDR3 covers 13 residues. Germline CDR1 SNHLY, CDR2 FYNNEI. V was clipped by 7 bases and J by 3 bases, with 13 bases between them. For the CDR3, the DNA is TGTGCCAGCAAGGAGAACCCGAACTACGAGCAGTACTTC. It codes for CASKENPNYEQYF.